What follows describes a single T cell receptor beta chain. The sample belongs to a study of shared clonotypes between healthy human individuals. The CDR3 is 16 amino acids. V dropped 1 base and J dropped 5; count of bases not matched to a gene: 9. Germline values: CDR1 SGHTA, CDR2 FQGNSA. An assay was performed, and its level was deep. Here immunoSEQ multiplex PCR was the method, and the copy in TCRdb shows in-frame clones only, minus some. The table shows around 2,000,000 clones, with roughly 91% occurring only once. Naive CD8 cells lacked CD45RO and underwent positive selection for CCR7, leaving out terminally differentiated effector memory CD45RA+ cells. Among the donors, all were Caucasian adults who lived in Nashville, Tennessee.

The TCR sequence derives from a man younger than 30 in good health. Some clones in this sample may be carry-over from other donors' samples. Sequenced material: naive CD8+ T cells from PBMCs. The genes are TRBV7-2 and TRBJ2-5; 8 nucleotides agree with TRBD2. The CDR3 protein is CASSLGTAGDRETQYF. The CDR3 nucleotides are TGTGCCAGCAGCTTAGGTACAGCGGGAGACCGGGAGACCCAGTACTTC.